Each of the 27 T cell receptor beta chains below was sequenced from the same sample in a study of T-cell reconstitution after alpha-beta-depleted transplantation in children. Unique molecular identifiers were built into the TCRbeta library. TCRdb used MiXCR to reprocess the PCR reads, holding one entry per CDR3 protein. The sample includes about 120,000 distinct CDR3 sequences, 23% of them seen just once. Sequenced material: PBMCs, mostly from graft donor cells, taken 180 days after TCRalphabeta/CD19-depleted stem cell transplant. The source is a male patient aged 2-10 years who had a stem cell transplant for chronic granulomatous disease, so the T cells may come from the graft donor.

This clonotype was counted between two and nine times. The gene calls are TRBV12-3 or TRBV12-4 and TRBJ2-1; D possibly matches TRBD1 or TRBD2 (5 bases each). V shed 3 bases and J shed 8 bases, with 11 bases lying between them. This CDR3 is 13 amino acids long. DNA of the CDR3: TGTGCCAGCAGTTTTTTGGGGACCCATGAGCAGTTCTTC. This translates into CASSFLGTHEQFF.

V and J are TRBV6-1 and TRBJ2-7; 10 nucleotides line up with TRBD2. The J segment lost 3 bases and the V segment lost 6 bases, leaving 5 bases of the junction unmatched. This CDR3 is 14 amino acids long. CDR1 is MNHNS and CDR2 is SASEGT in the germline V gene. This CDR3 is CASSQLAGIYEQYF. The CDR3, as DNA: TGTGCCAGCAGCCAACTAGCGGGGATCTACGAGCAGTACTTC.

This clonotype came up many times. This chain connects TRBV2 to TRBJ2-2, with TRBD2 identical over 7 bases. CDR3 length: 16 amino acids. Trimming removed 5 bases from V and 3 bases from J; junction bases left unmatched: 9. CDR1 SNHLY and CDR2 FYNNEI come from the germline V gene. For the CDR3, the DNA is TGTGCCAGCAGTTTGAGGGAGGGCCCTGACACCGGGGAGCTGTTTTTT. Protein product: CASSLREGPDTGELFF.

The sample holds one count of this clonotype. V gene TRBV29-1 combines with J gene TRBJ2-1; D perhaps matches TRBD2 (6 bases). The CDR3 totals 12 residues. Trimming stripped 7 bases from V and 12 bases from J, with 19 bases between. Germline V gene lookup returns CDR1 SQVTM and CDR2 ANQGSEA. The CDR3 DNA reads TGCAGCGGGGGAGGAATAGTTATCGGGCAGTTCTTC. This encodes CSGGGIVIGQFF.

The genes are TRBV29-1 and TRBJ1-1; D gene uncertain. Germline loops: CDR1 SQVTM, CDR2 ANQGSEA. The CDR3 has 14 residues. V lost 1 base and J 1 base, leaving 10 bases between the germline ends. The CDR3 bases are TGCAGCGTTGAAGGAGTCAGAAAGAACACTGAAGCTTTCTTT. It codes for CSVEGVRKNTEAFF.

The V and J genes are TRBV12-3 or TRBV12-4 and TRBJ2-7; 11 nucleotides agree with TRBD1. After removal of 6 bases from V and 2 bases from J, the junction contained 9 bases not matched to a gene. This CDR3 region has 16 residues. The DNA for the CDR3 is TGTGCCAGCAGCCCGAAGCCGGGACAGGGGGCCTACGAGCAGTACTTC. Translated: CASSPKPGQGAYEQYF.

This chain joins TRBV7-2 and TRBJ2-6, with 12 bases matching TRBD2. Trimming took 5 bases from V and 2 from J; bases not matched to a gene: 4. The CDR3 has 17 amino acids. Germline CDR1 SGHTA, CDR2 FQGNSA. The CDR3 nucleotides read TGTGCCAGCAGCCTCACTAGCGGGAGGACTGGGGCCAACGTCCTGACTTTC. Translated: CASSLTSGRTGANVLTF. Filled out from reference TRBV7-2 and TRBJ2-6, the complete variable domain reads GAGVSQSPSNKVTEKGKDVELRCDPISGHTALYWYRQSLGQGLEFLIYFQGNSAPDKSGLPSDRFSAERTGGSVSTLTIQRTQQEDSAVYLCASSLTSGRTGANVLTFGAGSRLTVL.

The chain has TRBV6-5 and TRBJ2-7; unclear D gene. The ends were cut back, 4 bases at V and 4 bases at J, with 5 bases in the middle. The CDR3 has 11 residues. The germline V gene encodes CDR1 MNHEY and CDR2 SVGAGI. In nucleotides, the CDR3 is TGTGCCAGCAGTTCCGTATACGAGCAGTACTTC. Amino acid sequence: CASSSVYEQYF.

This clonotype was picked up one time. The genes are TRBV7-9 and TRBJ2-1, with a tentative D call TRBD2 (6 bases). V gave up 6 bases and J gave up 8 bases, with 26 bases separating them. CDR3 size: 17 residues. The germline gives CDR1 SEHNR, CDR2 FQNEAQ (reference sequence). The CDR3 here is CASRAVREEPEVDEQFF. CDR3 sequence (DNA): TGTGCCAGCAGAGCTGTGAGGGAGGAACCTGAAGTGGATGAGCAGTTCTTC.

The CDR3 DNA is TGCGCCAGCAGCTGGAGTATTGGAGAGACCCAGTACTTC. Its protein product is CASSWSIGETQYF. The chain is built from TRBV5-1 and TRBJ2-5; D not certain. The germline V gene encodes CDR1 SGHRS and CDR2 YFSETQ. V gave up 3 bases and J gave up 4 bases, with 10 bases separating them. The CDR3 covers 13 residues.

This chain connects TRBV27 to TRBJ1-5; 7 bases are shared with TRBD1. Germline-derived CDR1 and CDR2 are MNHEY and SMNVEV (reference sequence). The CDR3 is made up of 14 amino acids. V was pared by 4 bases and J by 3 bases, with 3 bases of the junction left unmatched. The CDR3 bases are TGTGCCAGCAGTTACAGGGGTGACAATCAGCCCCAGCATTTT. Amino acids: CASSYRGDNQPQHF.

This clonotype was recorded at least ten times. CDR3 loop: CASSQWGSYEQYF. In DNA, the CDR3 is TGTGCCAGCAGCCAATGGGGTTCCTACGAGCAGTACTTC. The rearrangement joins TRBV7-9 to TRBJ2-7; D not certain. The CDR3 extends over 13 amino acids. With 5 bases removed from V and 1 base from J, the gap between germline ends came to 9 bases. Per the germline V gene, CDR1 is SEHNR and CDR2 is FQNEAQ (reference sequence). Full variable domain (remainder filled in from reference TRBV7-9 and TRBJ2-7): DTGVSQNPRHKITKRGQNVTFRCDPISEHNRLYWYRQTLGQGPEFLTYFQNEAQLEKSRLLSDRFSAERPKGSFSTLEIQRTEQGDSAMYLCASSQWGSYEQYFGPGTRLTVT.

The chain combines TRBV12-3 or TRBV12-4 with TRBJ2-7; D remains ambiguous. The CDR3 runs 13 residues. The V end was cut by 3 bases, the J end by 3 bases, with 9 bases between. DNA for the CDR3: TGTGCCAGCAGTTTCTCCGAGGACTACGAGCAGTACTTC. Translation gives CASSFSEDYEQYF.

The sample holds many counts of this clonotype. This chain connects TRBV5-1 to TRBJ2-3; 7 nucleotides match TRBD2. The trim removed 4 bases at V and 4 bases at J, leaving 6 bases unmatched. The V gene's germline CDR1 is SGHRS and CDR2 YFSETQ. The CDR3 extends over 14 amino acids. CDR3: CASSLGLDSDTQYF. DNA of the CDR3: TGCGCCAGCAGCCTTGGACTAGACTCAGATACGCAGTATTTT.

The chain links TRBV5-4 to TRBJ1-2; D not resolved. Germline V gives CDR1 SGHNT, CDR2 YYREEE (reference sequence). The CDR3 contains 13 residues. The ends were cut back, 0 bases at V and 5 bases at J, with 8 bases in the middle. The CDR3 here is CASSLAEVYGYTF. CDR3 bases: TGTGCCAGCAGCTTGGCCGAGGTATATGGCTACACCTTC.

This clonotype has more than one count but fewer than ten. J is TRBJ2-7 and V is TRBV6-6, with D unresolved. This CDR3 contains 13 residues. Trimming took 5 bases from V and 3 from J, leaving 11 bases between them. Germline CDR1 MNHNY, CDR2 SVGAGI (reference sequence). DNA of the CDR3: TGTGCCAGCAGTCCCTCTAGAGACTACGAGCAGTACTTC. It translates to CASSPSRDYEQYF.

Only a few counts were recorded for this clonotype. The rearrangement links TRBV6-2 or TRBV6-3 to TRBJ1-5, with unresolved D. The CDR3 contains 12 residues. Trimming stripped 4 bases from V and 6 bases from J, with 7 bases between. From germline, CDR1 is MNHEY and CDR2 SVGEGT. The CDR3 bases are TGTGCCAGCAGTTTCCTAACTCAGCCCCAGCATTTT. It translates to CASSFLTQPQHF.

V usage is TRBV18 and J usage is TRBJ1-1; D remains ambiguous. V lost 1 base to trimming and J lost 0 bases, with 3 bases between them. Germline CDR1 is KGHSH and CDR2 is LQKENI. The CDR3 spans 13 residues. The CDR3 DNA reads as TGTGCCAGCTCACCACTTTTGAACACTGAAGCTTTCTTT. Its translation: CASSPLLNTEAFF.

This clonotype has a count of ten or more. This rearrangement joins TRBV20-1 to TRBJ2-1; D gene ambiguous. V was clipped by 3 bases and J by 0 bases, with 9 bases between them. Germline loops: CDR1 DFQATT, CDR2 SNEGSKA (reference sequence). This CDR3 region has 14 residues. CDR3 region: CSASFGTSYNEQFF. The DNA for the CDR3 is TGCAGTGCTAGTTTCGGAACCTCCTACAATGAGCAGTTCTTC.

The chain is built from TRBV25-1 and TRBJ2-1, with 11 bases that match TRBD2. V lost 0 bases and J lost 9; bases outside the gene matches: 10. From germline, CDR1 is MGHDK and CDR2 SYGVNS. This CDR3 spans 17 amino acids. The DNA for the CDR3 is TGTGCCAGCAGTGAATATATATCTAGCGGGAGGAAGAGTGAGCAGTTCTTC. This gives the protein CASSEYISSGRKSEQFF.

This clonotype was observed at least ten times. CDR3 in DNA: TGTGCCAGCAGCCTGACCCATGGCTATGGCTACACCTTC. It specifies CASSLTHGYGYTF. This chain connects TRBV3-1 to TRBJ1-2, with D unclear. CDR3 length: 13 residues. V lost 4 bases to trimming and J lost 4 bases, with 10 bases between them. Germline loops: CDR1 LGHDT, CDR2 YNNKEL (reference sequence).

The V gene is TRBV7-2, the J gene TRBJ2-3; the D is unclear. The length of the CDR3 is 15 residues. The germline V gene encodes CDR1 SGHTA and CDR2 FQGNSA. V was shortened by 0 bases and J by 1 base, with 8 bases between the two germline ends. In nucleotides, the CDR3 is TGTGCCAGCAGCTTAGCAGGGTCTGGCACAGATACGCAGTATTTT. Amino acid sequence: CASSLAGSGTDTQYF.

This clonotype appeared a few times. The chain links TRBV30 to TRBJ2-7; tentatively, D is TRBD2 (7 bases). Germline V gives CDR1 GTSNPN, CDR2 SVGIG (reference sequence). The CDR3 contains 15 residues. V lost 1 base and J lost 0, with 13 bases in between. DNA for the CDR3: TGTGCCTGGAGTGGGGGGCTAGCGGTCTCCTACGAGCAGTACTTC. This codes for CAWSGGLAVSYEQYF.

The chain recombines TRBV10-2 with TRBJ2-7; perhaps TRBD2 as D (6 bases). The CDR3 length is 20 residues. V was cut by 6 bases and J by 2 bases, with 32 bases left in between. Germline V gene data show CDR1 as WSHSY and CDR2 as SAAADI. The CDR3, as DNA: TGCGCCAGCAGCCACACTTCCATCGGCAAGGCGGGGTCCCCTGCCTACGAGCAGTACTTC. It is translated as CASSHTSIGKAGSPAYEQYF.

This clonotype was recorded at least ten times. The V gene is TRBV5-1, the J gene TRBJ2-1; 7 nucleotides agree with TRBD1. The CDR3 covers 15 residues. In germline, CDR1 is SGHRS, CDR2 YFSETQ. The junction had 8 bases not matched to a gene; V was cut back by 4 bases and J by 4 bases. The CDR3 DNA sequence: TGCGCCAGCAGCCAGCGGACGGACAGGTACAATGAGCAGTTCTTC. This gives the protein CASSQRTDRYNEQFF. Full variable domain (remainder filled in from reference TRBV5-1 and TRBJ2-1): KAGVTQTPRYLIKTRGQQVTLSCSPISGHRSVSWYQQTPGQGLQFLFEYFSETQRNKGNFPGRFSGRQFSNSRSEMNVSTLELGDSALYLCASSQRTDRYNEQFFGPGTRLTVL.

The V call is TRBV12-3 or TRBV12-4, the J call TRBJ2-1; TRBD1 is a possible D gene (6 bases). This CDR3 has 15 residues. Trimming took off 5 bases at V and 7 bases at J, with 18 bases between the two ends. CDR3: CASSPTGQPFNEQFF. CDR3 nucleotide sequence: TGTGCCAGCAGTCCAACAGGACAGCCCTTTAATGAGCAGTTCTTC.

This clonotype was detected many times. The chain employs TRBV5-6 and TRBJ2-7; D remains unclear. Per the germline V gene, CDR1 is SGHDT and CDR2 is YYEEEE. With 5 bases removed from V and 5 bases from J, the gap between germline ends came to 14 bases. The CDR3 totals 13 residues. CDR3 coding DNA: TGTGCCAGCAGGGGGATCGGTAGGAACGAGCAGTACTTC. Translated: CASRGIGRNEQYF.